This T cell receptor beta chain derives from a study of cytomegalovirus exposure and HLA in healthy donors. Study context: An early data release held tens of millions of unique TCRs from HLA-typed donors.

Broader study findings: Altogether, 164 TCR beta chains were recorded as cytomegalovirus-associated. A likely sequencing artifact accounted for one observed cluster of highly shared sequence variants. Excluded were some V segments that proved indistinguishable, including TRBV6-2 and TRBV6-3.

13 Jbeta primers and 60 Vbeta primers were used for the PCR. Sequenced by immunoSEQ multiplex PCR; TCRdb stores in-frame clones only, minus some. Among approximately 150,000 clones, about four fifths were seen once, and the ten largest hold 7%. The CDR3 is 13 amino acids. The germline gives CDR1 SNHLY, CDR2 FYNNEI. V was shortened by 5 bases and J by 3 bases, with 11 bases between the two germline ends. Notes on this clone: Its matching antigen is unknown.

The sequencing sample was made of PBMCs. The clonotype originates from a woman aged 30 to 39 in good health and CMV-seropositive. The V gene is TRBV2, the J gene TRBJ2-7, with D hard to call. The CDR3 DNA follows: TGTGCCAGCAGTAATCAGGCTAACTACGAGCAGTACTTC. Translation gives CASSNQANYEQYF.